A single sample is the source of the 6 T cell receptor beta chains below, sequenced in a study of Ad26.COV2.S vaccination and SARS-CoV-2 variants. Clones were sequenced by immunoSEQ multiplex PCR, and TCRdb holds only the in-frame ones, with some missing. Here the sample spans approximately 300,000 clones, 86% being singletons. Regarding treatment: around 19 received Ad26.COV2.S at low or high dose, single or two shots; roughly five received placebo; per-sample allocation not given. The samples were gathered on day 63 after the first injection of vaccine or placebo. The sequencing here drew on peripheral blood, taken in a trial of Ad26.COV2.S vaccine versus placebo. Receptors were obtained from a person between 18 and 65 years old who received the Ad26.COV2.S COVID-19 vaccine or a placebo.

CDR3 sequence reads: CASSQFVSAPDGYTF. Written as DNA, the CDR3 is TGTGCCAGCAGCCAATTCGTCTCGGCCCCAGATGGCTACACCTTC. The V and J genes are TRBV3-1 (or the pseudogene TRBV3-2) and TRBJ1-2, with D hard to call. Looked up from germline, CDR1 is LGHDT and CDR2 is YNNKEL (reference sequence). The CDR3 runs to 15 residues. V dropped 2 bases and J dropped 6 bases, with 16 bases sitting between them.

This chain links TRBV19 with TRBJ2-7; 7 bases map to TRBD2. Trimming took 3 bases from V and 3 from J; bases not matched to a gene: 8. The CDR3 contains 15 residues. Germline CDR1 reads LNHDA; CDR2 reads SQIVND (reference sequence). The CDR3 protein is CASSMKPGGNYEQYF. CDR3 DNA: TGTGCCAGTAGTATGAAGCCGGGGGGAAACTACGAGCAGTACTTC.

The rearrangement links TRBV19 to TRBJ2-3; 8 nucleotides line up with TRBD1. V lost 4 bases, J lost 6 bases, and 9 bases stayed unmatched. The CDR3 consists of 15 residues. Looked up from germline, CDR1 is LNHDA and CDR2 is SQIVND (reference sequence). This chain's CDR3 is CASSTGQGGADTQYF. CDR3 DNA: TGTGCCAGTAGTACTGGACAGGGTGGGGCGGATACGCAGTATTTT.

This chain joins TRBV19 and TRBJ1-1; the D gene is possibly TRBD1 (5 bases). The ends were cut back, 7 bases at V and 4 bases at J, with 13 bases in the middle. The length of the CDR3 is 13 residues. Germline-derived CDR1 and CDR2 are LNHDA and SQIVND (reference sequence). The CDR3 nucleotides read TGTGCCAGTACTCCTCGGGGGAGCACTGAAGCTTTCTTT. The encoded protein is CASTPRGSTEAFF.

J is TRBJ2-5 and V is TRBV27; D is perhaps TRBD1 (5 bases). Per the germline V gene, CDR1 is MNHEY and CDR2 is SMNVEV (reference sequence). The CDR3 is made up of 17 amino acids. The V end was cut by 2 bases, the J end by 2 bases, with 18 bases between. The CDR3 reads CASSLLRQGLAQETQYF. For the CDR3, the DNA is TGTGCCAGCAGTTTACTTCGGCAGGGCCTCGCGCAAGAGACCCAGTACTTC.

The chain couples TRBV12-3 or TRBV12-4 to TRBJ2-1; maybe TRBD2 (7 bases). V was cut by 2 bases and J by 7 bases, with 9 bases left in between. The CDR3 sequence is 13 residues long. In DNA, the CDR3 is TGTGCCAGCAGTTTAAGGGGGGGTAATGAGCAGTTCTTC. Its protein is CASSLRGGNEQFF.